This T cell receptor beta chain was documented in a study of CD8+CD57+ T cells in acquired aplastic anemia. Looking at the study overall: The average read count for CD4+ cells in healthy donors was 8.5 million to 11 million. Study observations and caveats: Sharing between patients and controls was observed for around 30 CD8+ CDR3 sequences.

The CDR3 totals 14 residues. CDR1 is SEHNR, CDR2 FQNEAQ, per germline (reference sequence). Genomic DNA acted as the template from which TCR beta VDJ combination and CDR3 sequence profiling were carried out. Each CDR3 protein gets one entry after TCRdb re-called the reads with MiXCR. The sample lists 350,000 to 450,000 distinct CDR3 sequences; roughly 68% were seen once. As regards this clonotype: What it recognizes is unknown. One junction end disagrees with the germline gene, perhaps due to a read error.

The sample consisted of sorted CD4+, CD8+, or CD8+CD57+ T cells (not recorded which) from PBMCs. The receptor comes from a human donor in good health, serving as a control. The chain uses TRBV7-9 and TRBJ1-1; D may be TRBD1 (5 bases). The DNA for the CDR3 is TGTGCCAGCAGCTTGGGACTAGAGGGGACCAAAGCGGAGTTT. Translating gives CASSLGLEGTKAEF. Variable domain in full (rest from reference TRBV7-9 and TRBJ1-1): DTGVSQNPRHKITKRGQNVTFRCDPISEHNRLYWYRQTLGQGPEFLTYFQNEAQLEKSRLLSDRFSAERPKGSFSTLEIQRTEQGDSAMYLCASSLGLEGTKAEFGQGTRLTVV.